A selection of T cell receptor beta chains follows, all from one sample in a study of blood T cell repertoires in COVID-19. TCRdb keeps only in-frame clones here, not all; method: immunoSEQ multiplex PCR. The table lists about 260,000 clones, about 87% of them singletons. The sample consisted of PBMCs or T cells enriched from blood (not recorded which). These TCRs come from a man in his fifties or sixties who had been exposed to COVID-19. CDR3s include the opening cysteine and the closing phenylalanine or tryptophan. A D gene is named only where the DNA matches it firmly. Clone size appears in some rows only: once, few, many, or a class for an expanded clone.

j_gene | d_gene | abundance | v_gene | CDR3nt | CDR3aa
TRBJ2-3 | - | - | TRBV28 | TGTGCCAGCAGTTCCCCGACAGGGAGGCTGGTAGATACGCAGTATTTT | CASSSPTGRLVDTQYF
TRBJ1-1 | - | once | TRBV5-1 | TGCGCCAGCAGCTTGGGTTCAACAGCTGAAGCTTTCTTT | CASSLGSTAEAFF
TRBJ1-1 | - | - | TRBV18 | TGTGCCAGCTCACCCCGACAGTCTGGGGACACTGAAGCTTTCTTT | CASSPRQSGDTEAFF
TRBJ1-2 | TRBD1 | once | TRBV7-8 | TGTGCCAGCGGACTGACAGGGAACTATGGCTACACCTTC | CASGLTGNYGYTF
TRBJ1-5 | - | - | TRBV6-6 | TGTGCCAGCAACCCGGGGACACTGAGCAATCAGCCCCAGCATTTT | CASNPGTLSNQPQHF
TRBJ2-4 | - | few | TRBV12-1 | TGTGCCAGCAGCTCCTCTGGGGGCGAGCACTTC | CASSSSGGEHF
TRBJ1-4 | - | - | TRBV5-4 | TGTGCCAGCAGCTTGAAGGACTACCCAACTAATGAAAAACTGTTTTTT | CASSLKDYPTNEKLFF
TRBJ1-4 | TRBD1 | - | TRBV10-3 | TGTGCCATCAGCGAGGACAGGCGAGATAATGAAAAACTGTTTTTT | CAISEDRRDNEKLFF
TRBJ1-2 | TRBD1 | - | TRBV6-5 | TGTGCCAGCTCGTCTAGACAGGGCTTCTATGGCTACACCTTC | CASSSRQGFYGYTF
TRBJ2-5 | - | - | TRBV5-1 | TGCGCCAGCACCCAGATGAGGGAAGAGACCCAGTACTTC | CASTQMREETQYF
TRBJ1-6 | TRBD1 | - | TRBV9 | TGTGCCAGCAGCGCGGGGGGGAGACAGGGAGTCTATAATTCACCCCTCCACTTT | CASSAGGRQGVYNSPLHF
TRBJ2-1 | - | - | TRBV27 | TGTGCCAGCCGTTCTACCGGACAGTCCCTAAGCTCCTACAATGAGCAGTTCTTC | CASRSTGQSLSSYNEQFF
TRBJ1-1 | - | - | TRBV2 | TGTGCCAGCAGTACCGCGGAAGGCACTGAAGCTTTCTTT | CASSTAEGTEAFF
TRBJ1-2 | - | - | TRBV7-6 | TGTGCCAGCAGCTTAGGAATTCAGGGGTATGGCTACACCTTC | CASSLGIQGYGYTF
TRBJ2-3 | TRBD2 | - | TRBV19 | TGTGCCAGTAGTATAGGGTCTGGCGGGAGGGCCATCACAGATACGCAGTATTTT | CASSIGSGGRAITDTQYF
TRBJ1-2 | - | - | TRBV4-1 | TGCGCCAGCAGCCTAAAGACCGAGGGAAGTGTTGGCTACACCTTC | CASSLKTEGSVGYTF
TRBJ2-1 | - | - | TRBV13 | TGTGCCAGCAGCTTAGCTGGGGGAGGTGAGCAGTTCTTC | CASSLAGGGEQFF
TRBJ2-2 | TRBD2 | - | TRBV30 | TGTGCCTGGACTCGCGGGAGGAACACCGGGGAGCTGTTTTTT | CAWTRGRNTGELFF
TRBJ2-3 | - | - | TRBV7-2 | TGTGCCAGCAGCTTAGATAGCCCCGGGGGCACAGATACGCAGTATTTT | CASSLDSPGGTDTQYF
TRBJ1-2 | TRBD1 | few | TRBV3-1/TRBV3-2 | TGTGCCAGCAGCCAAGTACGTCTTCCCAGGGGGTTTGGCTACACCTTC | CASSQVRLPRGFGYTF
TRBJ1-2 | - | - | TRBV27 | TGTGCCAGCAGTTTATCCGCGGCAGGGTGGAACTATGGCTACACCTTC | CASSLSAAGWNYGYTF
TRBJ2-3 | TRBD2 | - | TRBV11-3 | TGTGCCAGCAGCCTGGGAGATAGACTAGCGGAGCTTTCGGATACGCAGTATTTT | CASSLGDRLAELSDTQYF
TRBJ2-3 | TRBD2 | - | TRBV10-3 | TGTGCCTCGGGACTAGCGGCCACAGATACGCAGTATTTT | CASGLAATDTQYF
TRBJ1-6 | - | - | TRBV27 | TGTGCCAGCAGTTCTTACTATCTGGAATCACCCCTCCACTTT | CASSSYYLESPLHF
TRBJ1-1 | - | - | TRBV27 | TGTGCCAGCAGTTTAGTATCCCGTCCATGGAGACAGGCAGCTTTCTTT | CASSLVSRPWRQAAFF
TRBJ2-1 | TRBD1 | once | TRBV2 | TGTGCCAGCAGTGAAGGGACAGGGGCACCATCTGTGGAGCAGTTCTTC | CASSEGTGAPSVEQFF
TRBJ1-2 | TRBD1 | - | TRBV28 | TGTGCCAGCAGTTTATTGGGACAGGGTTATGGCTACACCTTC | CASSLLGQGYGYTF
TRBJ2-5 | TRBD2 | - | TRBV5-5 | TGTGCCAGCAGCTTGGAACTAGCGATGCAAGAGACCCAGTACTTC | CASSLELAMQETQYF
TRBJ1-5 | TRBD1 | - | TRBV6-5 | TGTGCCAGCAGTACCCGGGACAGGGATCAGCCCCAGCATTTT | CASSTRDRDQPQHF
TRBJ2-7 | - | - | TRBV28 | TGTGCCAGCAGTTTCAATTCCTACGAGCAGTACTTC | CASSFNSYEQYF
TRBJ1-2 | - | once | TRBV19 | TGTGCCAGTAGTACCTCGACAGATACTGGCTACACCTTC | CASSTSTDTGYTF
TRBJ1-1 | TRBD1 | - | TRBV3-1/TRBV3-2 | TGTGCCAGCACGGACAGGGTTTTGAACACTGAAGCTTTCTTT | CASTDRVLNTEAFF
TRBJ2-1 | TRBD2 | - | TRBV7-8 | TGTGCCAGCAGCTACGTCTTAGGACTAGCTTACAATGAGCAGTTCTTC | CASSYVLGLAYNEQFF
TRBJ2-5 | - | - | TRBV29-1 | TGCAGCGTTGAAGAACAGGTACCGGGAGAGACCCAGTACTTC | CSVEEQVPGETQYF
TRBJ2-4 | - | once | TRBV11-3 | TGTGCCAGCGGACAGATATCGCGGCAGGGTGCCAAAAACATTCAGTACTTC | CASGQISRQGAKNIQYF
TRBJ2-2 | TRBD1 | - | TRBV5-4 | TGTGCCAGCAGCTTGGTAGACAGGGGAAATACCGGGGAGCTGTTTTTT | CASSLVDRGNTGELFF
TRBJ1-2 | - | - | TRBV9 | TGTGCCAGCAGCGTAGGAGGGTTAGGCTCATATGGCTACACCTTC | CASSVGGLGSYGYTF
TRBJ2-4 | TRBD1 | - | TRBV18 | TGTGCCAGCTCACCTTCCGGGACAGGCAAAAACATTCAGTACTTC | CASSPSGTGKNIQYF
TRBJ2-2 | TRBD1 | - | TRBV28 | TGTGCCAGCAGTTCCCGGGACAGGGACACCGGGGAGCTGTTTTTT | CASSSRDRDTGELFF
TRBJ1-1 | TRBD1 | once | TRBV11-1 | TGTGCCAGCAGACCCCGGGACAGGGTCACTGAAGCTTTCTTT | CASRPRDRVTEAFF
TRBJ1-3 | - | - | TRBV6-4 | TGTGCCAGCAGTGAACAGGGCACTCCGGTCTACACCATATATTTT | CASSEQGTPVYTIYF
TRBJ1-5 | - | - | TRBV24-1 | TGTGCCACCAGTGGTGTAGCAATCAATCAGCCCCAGCATTTT | CATSGVAINQPQHF
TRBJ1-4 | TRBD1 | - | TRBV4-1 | TGCGCCAGCAGCCAGGGAGACGGGACAGGGATATCTGAAAAACTGTTTTTT | CASSQGDGTGISEKLFF
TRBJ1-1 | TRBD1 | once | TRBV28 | TGTGCCAGCAGTTTGCTCGGACAGGGGACTAACACTGAAGCTTTCTTT | CASSLLGQGTNTEAFF